One sample yielded the 12 T cell receptor beta chains listed below, sequenced in a study of cytomegalovirus exposure and HLA in healthy donors. PCR employed 60 Vbeta and 13 Jbeta primers. Sequenced by immunoSEQ multiplex PCR; TCRdb stores in-frame clones only, minus some. The table lists roughly 78,000 clones. The sample consisted of PBMCs. The source of these receptors is a man aged 40-50 years in good health and CMV-seronegative.

The chain links TRBV5-1 to TRBJ2-7, with 9 positions matching TRBD1. The CDR3 is made up of 15 amino acids. Germline lookup yields CDR1 SGHRS and CDR2 YFSETQ. V lost 2 bases, J lost 0 bases, and 3 bases stayed unmatched. This CDR3 is CASSFGQGISYEQYF. Here the CDR3 DNA reads TGCGCCAGCAGCTTTGGACAGGGGATCTCCTACGAGCAGTACTTC.

CDR3 DNA: TGTGCCAGCAGCTCCGCGAGGGCTAGCGTACCCTACGAGCAGTACTTC. Translation: CASSSARASVPYEQYF. The V gene is TRBV5-4, the J gene TRBJ2-7; TRBD2 might be the D (6 bases). This CDR3 is built from 16 residues. Germline CDR1 and CDR2: SGHNT and YYREEE (reference sequence). V dropped 3 bases and J dropped 2 bases, with 18 bases sitting between them.

The chain has TRBV29-1 and TRBJ1-2, with TRBD1 identical over 9 bases. The CDR3 loop spans 12 amino acids. The germline gives CDR1 SQVTM, CDR2 ANQGSEA. Trimming at V came to 7 bases and at J to 3 bases, leaving 3 bases not matched to a gene. As DNA, the CDR3 is TGCAGCGCCAGGACAGGGGACTATGGCTACACCTTC. Protein product: CSARTGDYGYTF.

Comment on this clone: The final CDR3 position lacks the conserved phenylalanine or tryptophan, pointing to a likely read error. The DNA is omitted, as the CDR3 cannot be located on it reliably, and the CDR3 follows TCRdb's listing. The chain combines TRBV27 with TRBJ1-5. The CDR3 region is 9 residues in length, termini included. Germline assignment: CDR1 MNHEY and CDR2 SMNVEV (reference sequence). The CDR3 sequence: CASSSYRVA.

This rearrangement joins TRBV6-4 to TRBJ2-3; D is uncertain. Deletions cut 4 bases from V and 2 bases from J, with 10 bases between. The CDR3 spans 14 residues. In germline, CDR1 is MRHNA, CDR2 SNTAGT. CDR3 sequence (DNA): TGTGCCAGCAGTGTAGATGGTTTCACAGATACGCAGTATTTT. This codes for CASSVDGFTDTQYF.

The gene calls are TRBV10-3 and TRBJ2-2, with D possibly TRBD1 on 9 matching bases. Trimming left V 6 bases short and J 4 bases short, with 15 bases between. Per germline, CDR1 ENHRY and CDR2 SYGVKD. This CDR3 comprises 15 residues. CDR3 in DNA: TGTGCCATCAGCGGGGGGGACAGGGTCACCGGGGAGCTGTTTTTT. This codes for CAISGGDRVTGELFF.

This chain joins TRBV4-3 and TRBJ1-1; D ambiguous. This CDR3 is 17 amino acids long. From germline, CDR1 is LGHNA and CDR2 YSLEER. The germline V and J ends were trimmed by 0 bases and 5 bases, with 19 bases remaining between them. The CDR3 protein is CASSQEAQTEVVTEAFF. The CDR3 DNA follows: TGCGCCAGCAGCCAAGAGGCCCAGACGGAGGTAGTTACTGAAGCTTTCTTT.

V and J are TRBV7-8 and TRBJ1-6, with D possibly being TRBD1 (6 bases). From germline, CDR1 is SGHVS and CDR2 FQNEAQ. The CDR3 has 14 amino acids. The V and J ends lost 2 bases and 6 bases respectively, with 8 bases between them. The CDR3 sequence: CASSLTGSNSPLHF. The DNA of the CDR3 is TGTGCCAGCAGCTTAACAGGGTCTAATTCACCCCTCCACTTT.

V and J are TRBV5-4 and TRBJ2-5, with no clear D. The length of the CDR3 is 16 residues. The germline CDR1 and CDR2 sequences are SGHNT and YYREEE (reference sequence). V dropped 4 bases and J dropped 5 bases, with 21 bases sitting between them. The CDR3 coding sequence is TGTGCCAGCAGCGGATCAGGTAGTCGGATTCGGGAGACCCAGTACTTC. Translation: CASSGSGSRIRETQYF.

V usage is TRBV19 and J usage is TRBJ2-5, with D possibly being TRBD1 or TRBD2 (6 bases each). The J call may not be correct, given that the DNA end is closer to TRBJ2-7. Germline V lookup: CDR1 LNHDA, CDR2 SQIVND (reference sequence). The CDR3 has 14 residues. The CDR3 region has the DNA TGTGCCAGTAGTATTCGACTAGGGGGCTACGAGCAGTACTTC. Amino acids: CASSIRLGGYEQYF.

The chain employs TRBV6-1 and TRBJ2-7; D is perhaps TRBD1 (5 bases). The CDR3 runs to 12 residues. Germline V gene data show CDR1 as MNHNS and CDR2 as SASEGT. V was clipped by 4 bases and J by 1 base, with 5 bases between them. CDR3 DNA: TGTGCCAGCAGTGGACAGTCCTACGAGCAGTACTTC. Protein product: CASSGQSYEQYF.

The rearrangement joins TRBV5-4 to TRBJ1-2, with D unresolved. CDR1 and CDR2 from the germline V gene are SGHNT and YYREEE (reference sequence). V lost 3 bases to trimming and J lost 4 bases, with 10 bases between them. This CDR3 contains 13 residues. The CDR3 DNA follows: TGTGCCAGCAGCTCTACGGGGATCTATGGCTACACCTTC. Amino acid sequence: CASSSTGIYGYTF.